This entry features one TCR beta chain sequence. Its target is unknown. CD45RO-negative, CCR7-positively selected cells formed the naive CD8 fraction, excluding terminally differentiated effector memory CD45RA+ cells. The record originates from a study of shared clonotypes between healthy human individuals. Study-wide context: Three plates were used per donor for CD4 naive, three for CD4 memory, two for CD8 naive and one for CD8 memory. General observations from the study: Naive subsets usually exceeded memory subsets in estimated richness. Inspection by rarefaction showed sorted-subset sequencing to be incomplete despite large depth.

The table came from immunoSEQ multiplex PCR; TCRdb's copy has only in-frame clones and leaves some out. The table records roughly 650,000 clones, around 96% of them present only once. Sequences were obtained from naive CD8+ T cells sorted from blood. The receptor's source is a woman in her 30s in good health.

Written as DNA, the CDR3 is TGTGCCAGCAGCTTTCTCAGGTACCGCTCTGGAAACACCATATATTTT. As protein: CASSFLRYRSGNTIYF. This chain uses TRBV7-2 with TRBJ1-3; unclear D gene. CDR1 SGHTA and CDR2 FQGNSA come from the germline V gene. The CDR3 is made up of 16 amino acids. The V and J ends lost 3 bases and 0 bases respectively, with 12 bases between them.